A single sample is the source of the 15 T cell receptor beta chains below, sequenced in a study of response to subunit inactivated influenza vaccine. TCRdb re-derived calls from the RT-PCR reads in MiXCR, one entry per CDR3 protein. The table records 500,000 to 550,000 distinct CDR3 sequences, roughly 7.6% of them present only once. The sample consisted of PBMCs from blood, taken less than 30 months after vaccination. The receptors originated from a man in his fifties or sixties who received an inactivated influenza vaccine.

This clonotype was observed a few times. The chain combines TRBV18 with TRBJ2-7; D gene unclear. This CDR3 contains 13 residues. Trimming cost V 2 bases and J 3 bases, with 8 bases left between them. The germline CDR1 and CDR2 sequences are KGHSH and LQKENI. For the CDR3, the DNA is TGTGCCAGCTCACCAGGGGAAGGCTACGAGCAGTACTTC. Amino acid sequence: CASSPGEGYEQYF.

The chain combines TRBV12-3 or TRBV12-4 with TRBJ2-5; no definite D call. This CDR3 region has 14 residues. Trimming took off 8 bases at V and 0 bases at J, with 13 bases between the two ends. The CDR3 sequence: CASGLRTYQETQYF. The CDR3, as DNA: TGTGCCAGCGGCCTTCGTACCTACCAAGAGACCCAGTACTTC.

There are a few counts of this clonotype. J is TRBJ1-2 and V is TRBV20-1; 9 positions match TRBD1. Germline CDR1 DFQATT, CDR2 SNEGSKA (reference sequence). J was trimmed by 4 bases and V by 2 bases; bases with no gene match: 11. CDR3 length equals 16 residues. The CDR3 region is CSARPKAGTGTYGYTF. The CDR3 DNA is TGCAGTGCTAGACCGAAGGCCGGGACAGGGACCTATGGCTACACCTTC.

The rearrangement joins TRBV19 to TRBJ2-2; perhaps TRBD2 as D (6 bases). The CDR3 extends over 15 amino acids. V lost 5 bases and J lost 2, with 12 bases in between. From germline, CDR1 is LNHDA and CDR2 SQIVND (reference sequence). The CDR3 spells CASSGGIENTGELFF. CDR3 nucleotide sequence: TGTGCCAGTAGTGGGGGGATAGAAAACACCGGGGAGCTGTTTTTT.

Many counts were recorded for this clonotype. The V gene is TRBV6-2 or TRBV6-3, the J gene TRBJ2-1; D is perhaps TRBD1 (6 bases). This CDR3 contains 13 residues. CDR1 is MNHEY, CDR2 SVGEGT, per germline. With 5 bases removed from V and 4 bases from J, the gap between germline ends came to 9 bases. The DNA of the CDR3 is TGTGCCAGCAGTGAGGGGGATTACAATGAGCAGTTCTTC. It yields the protein CASSEGDYNEQFF.

This clonotype was seen ten or more times. The chain links TRBV6-1 to TRBJ2-1; the D gene is possibly TRBD2 (6 bases). V was cut by 5 bases and J by 2 bases, with 16 bases left in between. The CDR3 totals 16 residues. Germline assignment: CDR1 MNHNS and CDR2 SASEGT. CDR3 in DNA: TGTGCCAGCAGTCCCCCCGGGACTCTAACCTACAATGAGCAGTTCTTC. As protein: CASSPPGTLTYNEQFF.

This clonotype has at least ten counts. This chain connects TRBV4-1 to TRBJ2-5; D is possibly TRBD1 (6 bases). Germline V gene lookup returns CDR1 MGHRA and CDR2 YSYEKL. CDR3 length: 14 residues. V was shortened by 0 bases and J by 5 bases, with 10 bases between the two germline ends. The CDR3, as DNA: TGCGCCAGCAGCCAAGACACAGGGTTTGAGACCCAGTACTTC. It encodes CASSQDTGFETQYF.

The V call is TRBV3-1, the J call TRBJ2-2, with D possibly matching TRBD2 (5 bases). The CDR3 runs 17 residues. Trimming took off 3 bases at V and 6 bases at J, with 20 bases between the two ends. In germline, CDR1 is LGHDT, CDR2 YNNKEL (reference sequence). Written as DNA, the CDR3 is TGTGCCAGCAGCCAGGCGTGGAGGAGCTCCCCCGCCGGGGAGCTGTTTTTT. Its translation: CASSQAWRSSPAGELFF. The variable domain in full, with the rest retrieved from reference TRBV3-1 and TRBJ2-2, is DTAVSQTPKYLVTQMGNDKSIKCEQNLGHDTMYWYKQDSKKFLKIMFSYNNKELIINETVPNRFSPKSPDKAHLNLHINSLELGDSAVYFCASSQAWRSSPAGELFFGEGSRLTVL.

Ten or more counts support this clonotype. V is TRBV4-1 and J is TRBJ1-6; D unresolved. The CDR3 has 13 amino acids. V was pared by 2 bases and J by 9 bases, with 8 bases between. CDR1 and CDR2 (germline): MGHRA, YSYEKL. DNA of the CDR3: TGCGCCAGCAGCCAAACGGGGATTTCACCCCTCCACTTT. Protein sequence: CASSQTGISPLHF.

The J gene is TRBJ2-2, the V gene TRBV7-6; D remains ambiguous. Germline CDR1 SGHVS, CDR2 FNYEAQ. Trimming took off 4 bases at V and 5 bases at J, with 5 bases between the two ends. This CDR3 has 12 residues. The CDR3 nucleotides read TGTGCCAGCAGCTACACAACCGGGGAGCTGTTTTTT. It yields the protein CASSYTTGELFF.

This clonotype appeared a few times. The chain combines TRBV27 with TRBJ1-1; a weak D match, TRBD1 (6 bases). CDR3 length: 13 residues. Germline assignment: CDR1 MNHEY and CDR2 SMNVEV (reference sequence). V lost 3 bases and J lost 3, with 8 bases in between. DNA for the CDR3: TGTGCCAGCAGTTTGGGGGCCCACACTGAAGCTTTCTTT. The encoded protein is CASSLGAHTEAFF.

In its sample, this clonotype was seen many times. This chain links TRBV5-1 with TRBJ2-5; the D gene is possibly TRBD1 (5 bases). In germline, CDR1 is SGHRS, CDR2 YFSETQ. Trimming took off 2 bases at V and 1 base at J, with 12 bases between the two ends. The CDR3 runs 15 residues. CDR3 amino acids: CASSFTGDIQETQYF. Written as DNA, the CDR3 is TGCGCCAGCAGCTTCACAGGAGATATCCAAGAGACCCAGTACTTC.

This clonotype was recorded many times. The chain employs TRBV14 and TRBJ2-1, with no clear D. This CDR3 comprises 16 residues. The germline CDR1 and CDR2 sequences are SGHDN and FVKESK. V was pared by 3 bases and J by 2 bases, with 14 bases between. CDR3 bases: TGTGCCAGCAGCCACGACTTACTAACCACCTACAATGAGCAGTTCTTC. It is translated as CASSHDLLTTYNEQFF.

V usage is TRBV7-2 and J usage is TRBJ1-5; 10 bases line up with TRBD1. CDR1 is SGHTA, CDR2 FQGNSA, per germline. Losses at the gene ends were 3 bases for V and 4 bases for J; bases not matched to a gene: 6. The CDR3 consists of 16 residues. As DNA, the CDR3 is TGTGCCAGCAGCTTTCGGGACAGGGGCAATAATCAGCCCCAGCATTTT. Translated: CASSFRDRGNNQPQHF.

This clonotype was recorded a few times. The chain links TRBV5-1 to TRBJ1-5, with D maybe TRBD1 (6 bases). The length of the CDR3 is 17 residues. Germline loops: CDR1 SGHRS, CDR2 YFSETQ. Trimming pared 4 bases from V and 7 bases from J, leaving 24 bases between. CDR3 nucleotides: TGCGCCAGCAGCCCGCCGGAGGGGGGGATTAGAAGCCAGCCCCAGCATTTT. Amino acids: CASSPPEGGIRSQPQHF.